This T cell receptor beta chain was sequenced in a study of T cell changes during pregnancy in multiple sclerosis. TCRdb's table, derived via immunoSEQ multiplex PCR, lists solely in-frame clones and lacks some. The sample has about 70,000 clones; around 94% are singletons. The CDR3 runs 15 residues. Germline V CDR1 and CDR2: LGHNA, YNFKEQ. Trimming stripped 4 bases from V and 4 bases from J, with 16 bases between. Source: peripheral blood, taken in the third trimester of pregnancy. This TCR was recovered from a female donor with multiple sclerosis, enrolled in a pregnancy study. The J gene is TRBJ1-1, the V gene TRBV4-2; a weak D match, TRBD1 (5 bases). CDR3 sequence (DNA): TGTGCCAGCAGCCGGCCCCCTGGGGGGGGCACTGAAGCTTTCTTT. Its protein is CASSRPPGGGTEAFF.